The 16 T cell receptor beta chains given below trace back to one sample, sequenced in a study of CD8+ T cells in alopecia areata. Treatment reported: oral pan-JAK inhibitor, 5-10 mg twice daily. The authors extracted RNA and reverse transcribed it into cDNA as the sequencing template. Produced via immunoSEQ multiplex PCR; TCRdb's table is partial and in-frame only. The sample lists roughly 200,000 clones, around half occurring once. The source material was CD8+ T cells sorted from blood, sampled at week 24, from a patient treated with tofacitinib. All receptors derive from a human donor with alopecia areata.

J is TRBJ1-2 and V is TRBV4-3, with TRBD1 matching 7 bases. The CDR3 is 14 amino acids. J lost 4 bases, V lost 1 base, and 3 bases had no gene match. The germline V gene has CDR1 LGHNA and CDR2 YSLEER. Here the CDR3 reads CASSQARGPYGYTF. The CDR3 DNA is TGCGCCAGCAGCCAAGCTAGGGGGCCCTATGGCTACACCTTC.

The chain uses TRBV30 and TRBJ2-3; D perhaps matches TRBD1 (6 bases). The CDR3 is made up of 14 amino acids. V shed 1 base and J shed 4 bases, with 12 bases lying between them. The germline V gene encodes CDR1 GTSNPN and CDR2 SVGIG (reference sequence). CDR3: CAWSEGDLSDTQYF. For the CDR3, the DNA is TGTGCCTGGAGTGAGGGGGACCTGTCAGATACGCAGTATTTT.

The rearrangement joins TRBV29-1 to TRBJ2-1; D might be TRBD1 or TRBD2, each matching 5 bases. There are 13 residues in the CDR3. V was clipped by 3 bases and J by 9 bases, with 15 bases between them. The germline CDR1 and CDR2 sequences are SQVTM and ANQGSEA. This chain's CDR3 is CSVEGDGSGEQFF. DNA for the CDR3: TGCAGCGTTGAGGGGGATGGGAGCGGTGAGCAGTTCTTC.

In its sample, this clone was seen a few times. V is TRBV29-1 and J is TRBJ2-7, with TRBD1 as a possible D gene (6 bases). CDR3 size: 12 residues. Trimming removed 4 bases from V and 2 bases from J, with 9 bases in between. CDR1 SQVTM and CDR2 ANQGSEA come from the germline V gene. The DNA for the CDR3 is TGCAGCGTTGCCGACAGGACCTACGAGCAGTACTTC. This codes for CSVADRTYEQYF.

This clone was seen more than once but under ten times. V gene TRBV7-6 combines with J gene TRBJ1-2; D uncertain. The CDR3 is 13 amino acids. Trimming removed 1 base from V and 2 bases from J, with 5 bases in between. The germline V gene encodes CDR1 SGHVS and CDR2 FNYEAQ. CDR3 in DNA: TGTGCCAGCAGCTTAGAGGTGAACTATGGCTACACCTTC. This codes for CASSLEVNYGYTF.

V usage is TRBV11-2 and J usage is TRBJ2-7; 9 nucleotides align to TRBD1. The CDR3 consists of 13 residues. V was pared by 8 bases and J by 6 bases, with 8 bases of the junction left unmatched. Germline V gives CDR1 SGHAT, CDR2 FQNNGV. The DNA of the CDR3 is TGTGCCAGCTTCCGGGACAGGGAAACCGAGCAGTACTTC. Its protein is CASFRDRETEQYF.

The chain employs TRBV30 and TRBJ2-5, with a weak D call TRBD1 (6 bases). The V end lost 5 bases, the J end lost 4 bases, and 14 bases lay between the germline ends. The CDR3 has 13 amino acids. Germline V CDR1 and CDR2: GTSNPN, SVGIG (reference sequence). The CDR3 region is CAWDSGAGETQYF. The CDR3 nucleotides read TGTGCCTGGGATTCAGGGGCTGGAGAGACCCAGTACTTC.

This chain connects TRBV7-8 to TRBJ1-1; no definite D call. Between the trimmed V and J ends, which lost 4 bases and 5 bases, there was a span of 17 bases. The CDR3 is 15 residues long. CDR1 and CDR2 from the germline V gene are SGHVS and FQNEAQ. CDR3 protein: CASSSRRQPGTEAFF. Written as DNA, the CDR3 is TGTGCCAGCAGCTCCCGGCGACAACCTGGGACTGAAGCTTTCTTT.

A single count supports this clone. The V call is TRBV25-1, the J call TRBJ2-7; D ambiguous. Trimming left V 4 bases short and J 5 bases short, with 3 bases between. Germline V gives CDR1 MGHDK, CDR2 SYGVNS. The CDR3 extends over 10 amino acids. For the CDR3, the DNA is TGTGCCAGCAGTGCGAACGAGCAGTACTTC. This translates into CASSANEQYF.

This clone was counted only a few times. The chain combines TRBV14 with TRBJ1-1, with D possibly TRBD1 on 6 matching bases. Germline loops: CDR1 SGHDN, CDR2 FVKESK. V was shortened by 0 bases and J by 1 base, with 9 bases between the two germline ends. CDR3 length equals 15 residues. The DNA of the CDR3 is TGTGCCAGCAGCCAAGAGGCCAGGGGGAACACTGAAGCTTTCTTT. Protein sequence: CASSQEARGNTEAFF.

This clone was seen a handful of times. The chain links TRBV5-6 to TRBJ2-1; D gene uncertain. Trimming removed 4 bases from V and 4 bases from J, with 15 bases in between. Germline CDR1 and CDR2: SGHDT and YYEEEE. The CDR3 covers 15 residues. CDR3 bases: TGTGCCAGCAGCACAAGGCCGGACGGGTACAATGAGCAGTTCTTC. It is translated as CASSTRPDGYNEQFF.

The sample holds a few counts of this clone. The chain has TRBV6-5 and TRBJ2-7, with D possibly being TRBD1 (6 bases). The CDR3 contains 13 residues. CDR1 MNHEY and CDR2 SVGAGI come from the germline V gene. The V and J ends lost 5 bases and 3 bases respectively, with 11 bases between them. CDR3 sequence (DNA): TGTGCCAGCAGTGCAGGGGCCTTCTACGAGCAGTACTTC. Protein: CASSAGAFYEQYF.

CDR3 DNA sequence: TGTGCCAGCAGCTTGGTTGGTGCCAATGAGCAGTTCTTC. Its protein is CASSLVGANEQFF. The chain joins TRBV5-6 to TRBJ2-1; no clear D gene. The CDR3 is 13 amino acids. CDR1 SGHDT and CDR2 YYEEEE come from the germline V gene. Between the trimmed V and J ends, which lost 0 bases and 6 bases, there was a span of 7 bases.

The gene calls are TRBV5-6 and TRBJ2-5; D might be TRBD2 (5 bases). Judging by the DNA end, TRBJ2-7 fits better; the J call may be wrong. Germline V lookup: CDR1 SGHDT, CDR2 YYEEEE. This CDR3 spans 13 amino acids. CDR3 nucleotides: TGTGCCAGCAGCTTGGTCCCGAGGGACGAGCAGTACTTC. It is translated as CASSLVPRDEQYF.

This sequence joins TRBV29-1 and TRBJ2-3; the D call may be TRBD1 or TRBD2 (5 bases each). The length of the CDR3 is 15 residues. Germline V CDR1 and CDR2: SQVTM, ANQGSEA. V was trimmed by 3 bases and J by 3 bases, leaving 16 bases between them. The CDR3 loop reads CSVDRSREGTDTQYF. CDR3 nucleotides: TGCAGCGTTGATAGGTCGCGAGAGGGGACAGATACGCAGTATTTT.

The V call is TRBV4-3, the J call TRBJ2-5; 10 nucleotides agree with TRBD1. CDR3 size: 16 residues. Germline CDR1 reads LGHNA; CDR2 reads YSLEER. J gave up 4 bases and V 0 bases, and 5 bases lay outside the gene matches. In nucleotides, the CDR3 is TGCGCCAGCAGCCAAGATGGACAGGGGGAGGGAGAGACCCAGTACTTC. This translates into CASSQDGQGEGETQYF.